The T cell receptor beta chain under discussion was sequenced for a study of T-cell memory formation after mild COVID-19. The CDR3 loop spans 15 amino acids. Germline V gene data show CDR1 as SGHKS and CDR2 as YYEKEE (reference sequence). Trimming cost V 3 bases and J 10 bases; bases outside gene matches: 11. A 5'RACE reaction primed in the constant segment made cDNA libraries of TCR alpha and TCR beta, and these carried sample barcodes and UMIs. TCRdb independently ran MiXCR on the 5' RACE reads; one entry per CDR3 protein. The table has roughly 120,000 distinct CDR3 sequences, about a fifth seen once. Overall study findings and caveats: CD4/CD8 balance held among clones contracting day 15 to 85, and later expanders leaned CD4+.

As concerns this clonotype: What it recognizes is unknown.

The specimen sequenced was PBMCs or a T cell subset sorted from them (not recorded which). V is TRBV5-5 and J is TRBJ2-1; 9 positions agree with TRBD2. The receptor was isolated from a man aged 18 to 29 who had mild COVID-19 (a few samples of this study predate the infection). Cell type and time point are not known. The CDR3 region is CASSYPGGGVWEQFF. CDR3 DNA: TGTGCCAGCAGCTACCCCGGCGGGGGGGTATGGGAGCAGTTCTTC.